This T cell receptor beta chain came from a study of T cell responses to AZD1222 COVID-19 vaccine. Study-wide points: Unmutated variant regions are reportedly targeted by nearly half of spike-specific TCRs. Clonal diversity may have been underestimated, and the donors were mostly white British, with more females than males. Repertoire samples came only from after the peak T cell response.

Concerning this clone: What it recognizes is unknown.

The CDR3 runs to 14 residues. Trimming shortened V by 0 bases and J by 7 bases, and 12 bases separated the two germline ends. Germline V gene data show CDR1 as MNHEY and CDR2 as SVGAGI. Sequencing was performed with immunoSEQ multiplex PCR; in TCRdb, only in-frame clones are kept and a portion is missing. The sample lists 150,000 to 200,000 clones, approximately 94% occurring once. Sequenced here: peripheral blood, sampled on day 0 of AZD1222 vaccination. V gene TRBV6-5 combines with J gene TRBJ1-2; D is unclear. The TCR sequence derives from an adult in good health. The CDR3 sequence: CASSYSWEMGGYTF. DNA of the CDR3: TGTGCCAGCAGTTACTCGTGGGAAATGGGTGGCTACACCTTC.